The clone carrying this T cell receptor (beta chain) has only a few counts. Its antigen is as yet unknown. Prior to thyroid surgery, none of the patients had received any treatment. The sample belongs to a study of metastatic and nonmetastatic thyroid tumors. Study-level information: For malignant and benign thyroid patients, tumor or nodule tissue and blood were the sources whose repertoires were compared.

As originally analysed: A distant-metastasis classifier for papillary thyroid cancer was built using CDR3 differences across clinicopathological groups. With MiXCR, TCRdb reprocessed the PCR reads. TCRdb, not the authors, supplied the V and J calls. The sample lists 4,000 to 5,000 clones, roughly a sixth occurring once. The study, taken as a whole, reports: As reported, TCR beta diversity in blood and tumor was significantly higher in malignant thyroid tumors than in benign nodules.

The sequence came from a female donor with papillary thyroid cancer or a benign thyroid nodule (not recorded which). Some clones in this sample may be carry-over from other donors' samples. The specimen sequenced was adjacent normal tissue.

CDR3 residues: CASGLRDLQLEAFF. DNA of the CDR3: TGTGCCAGCGGTCTCCGGGACCTCCAACTGGAAGCTTTCTTT. V gene TRBV6-1 combines with J gene TRBJ1-1; D might be TRBD1 (5 bases). CDR3 length equals 14 residues. CDR1 MNHNS and CDR2 SASEGT come from the germline V gene. Trimming removed 8 bases from V and 8 bases from J, with 21 bases in between.